These 25 T cell receptor beta chains were all obtained from the same sample, sequenced in a study of graft-versus-host responses after intestinal transplantation. Antigen specificity for these receptors is unknown. Data came from immunoSEQ multiplex PCR; TCRdb stores just in-frame clones and leaves some out. Here the sample spans roughly 100,000 clones, just under 95% being singletons. This specimen was unstimulated CD8+ T cells sorted from spleen or lymph node cells, taken before transplant. The receptor set was obtained from a human donor who was the organ donor for an intestinal transplant.

The CDR3 nucleotides read TGTGCCAGCAGCTTAGTGCCAGGTAGCGGGACTGAGGTACCCTACGGGCAGTTCTTC. Encoded protein: CASSLVPGSGTEVPYGQFF. This chain joins TRBV7-6 and TRBJ2-1; 8 bases align to TRBD2. Germline V CDR1 and CDR2: SGHVS, FNYEAQ. This CDR3 has 19 amino acids. J gave up 12 bases and V 1 base, and 23 bases lay outside the gene matches. The variable domain in full, with the rest retrieved from reference TRBV7-6 and TRBJ2-1, is GAGVSQSPRYKVTKRGQDVALRCDPISGHVSLYWYRQALGQGPEFLTYFNYEAQQDKSGLPNDRFSAERPEGSISTLTIQRTEQRDSAMYRCASSLVPGSGTEVPYGQFFGPGTRLTVL.

About this clone: Within the sample, other DNA sequences also encode this same CDR3. The chain combines TRBV9 with TRBJ2-1; weak D call: TRBD2 (5 bases). Trimming removed 0 bases from V and 0 bases from J, with 10 bases in between. CDR1 and CDR2 from the germline V gene are SGDLS and YYNGEE. The CDR3 is 16 residues long. The CDR3 bases are TGTGCCAGCAGCGTAGGCGGAGGAAGCTCCTACAATGAGCAGTTCTTC. Encoded protein: CASSVGGGSSYNEQFF. The full variable domain, rest sourced from reference TRBV9 and TRBJ2-1, is DSGVTQTPKHLITATGQRVTLRCSPRSGDLSVYWYQQSLDQGLQFLIQYYNGEERAKGNILERFSAQQFPDLHSELNLSSLELGDSALYFCASSVGGGSSYNEQFFGPGTRLTVL.

The J gene is TRBJ2-7, the V gene TRBV13; the D gene is possibly TRBD2 (7 bases). V was trimmed by 4 bases and J by 3 bases, leaving 13 bases between them. CDR1 and CDR2 (germline): PRHDT, FYEKMQ (reference sequence). The CDR3 runs 14 residues. In DNA, the CDR3 is TGTGCCAGCAGCTCGGCGGGGGCCGGCTACGAGCAGTACTTC. Translating it yields CASSSAGAGYEQYF. The variable domain in full, completed from reference TRBV13 and TRBJ2-7, reads AAGVIQSPRHLIKEKRETATLKCYPIPRHDTVYWYQQGPGQDPQFLISFYEKMQSDKGSIPDRFSAQQFSDYHSELNMSSLELGDSALYFCASSSAGAGYEQYFGPGTRLTVT.

DNA of the CDR3: TGTGCCAGCAGCTTGGGGCCGCCCTACGAGCAGTACTTC. Translating it yields CASSLGPPYEQYF. This chain joins TRBV5-4 and TRBJ2-7; no clear D. V lost 0 bases, J lost 2 bases, and 6 bases lay in between. Germline V gene lookup returns CDR1 SGHNT and CDR2 YYREEE (reference sequence). This CDR3 region has 13 residues.

This sequence joins TRBV6-1 and TRBJ2-7, with 7 bases matching TRBD1. Germline lookup yields CDR1 MNHNS and CDR2 SASEGT. With 5 bases clipped from V and 2 bases from J, the junction kept 3 bases outside the gene matches. The CDR3 runs 13 residues. The CDR3 coding sequence is TGTGCCAGCAGTAAAACAGGGGCCTACGAGCAGTACTTC. Translating it yields CASSKTGAYEQYF.

The chain links TRBV6-1 to TRBJ2-1; TRBD2 matches 9 bases. Germline CDR1 MNHNS, CDR2 SASEGT. J was trimmed by 0 bases and V by 5 bases; bases with no gene match: 5. CDR3 length: 16 residues. In DNA form, the CDR3 reads TGTGCCAGCAGTAAAGAACTAGCGGGCTCCTACAATGAGCAGTTCTTC. Its translation is CASSKELAGSYNEQFF.

This clone is a singleton in its sample. The V and J genes are TRBV6-1 and TRBJ2-3; weak D call: TRBD2 (5 bases). From germline, CDR1 is MNHNS and CDR2 SASEGT. This CDR3 region has 15 residues. V was shortened by 2 bases and J by 2 bases, with 11 bases between the two germline ends. The CDR3 loop reads CASSESMGVTDTQYF. The CDR3 coding sequence is TGTGCCAGCAGTGAATCTATGGGAGTCACAGATACGCAGTATTTT.

This clone was detected once. The junction departs from the called germline gene at one end, perhaps through a read error. The chain joins TRBV27 to TRBJ2-4, with TRBD1 matching 8 bases. Looked up from germline, CDR1 is MNHEY and CDR2 is SMNVEV (reference sequence). The CDR3 contains 15 residues. The CDR3 region is CAGSPPTGGRNIQYF. CDR3 coding DNA: TGTGCCGGCAGTCCCCCAACAGGGGGGAGAAACATTCAGTACTTC.

The chain has TRBV5-1 and TRBJ2-3; TRBD2 aligns across 10 bases. Germline V gene lookup returns CDR1 SGHRS and CDR2 YFSETQ. The CDR3 consists of 20 residues. Trimming at V came to 0 bases and at J to 2 bases, leaving 15 bases not matched to a gene. This chain's CDR3 is CASSLVPGVVAGGFTDTQYF. The CDR3 bases are TGCGCCAGCAGCTTGGTCCCCGGGGTGGTAGCGGGGGGATTCACAGATACGCAGTATTTT.

This chain connects TRBV5-6 to TRBJ1-1, with D possibly matching TRBD1 (6 bases). V was clipped by 2 bases and J by 6 bases, with 11 bases between them. Germline values: CDR1 SGHDT, CDR2 YYEEEE. The CDR3 length is 13 residues. For the CDR3, the DNA is TGTGCCAGCAGCTTCGGGGGGGCTCCTGAAGCTTTCTTT. Residues: CASSFGGAPEAFF.

The chain uses TRBV19 and TRBJ1-5; 8 bases fit TRBD1. The CDR3 extends over 12 amino acids. Germline V gene lookup returns CDR1 LNHDA and CDR2 SQIVND (reference sequence). Unmatched junction bases numbered 6, after V lost 10 bases and J lost 7 bases. CDR3 DNA sequence: TGTGCCACTAGGACAGGGATGCAGCCCCAGCATTTT. This sequence encodes CATRTGMQPQHF. The full variable domain, completed using reference TRBV19 and TRBJ1-5, is DGGITQSPKYLFRKEGQNVTLSCEQNLNHDAMYWYRQDPGQGLRLIYYSQIVNDFQKGDIAEGYSVSREKKESFPLTVTSAQKNPTAFYLCATRTGMQPQHFGDGTRLSIL.

The genes are TRBV14 and TRBJ2-4; possible D gene TRBD1, 5 bases. Germline CDR1 SGHDN, CDR2 FVKESK. The germline V and J ends were trimmed by 3 bases and 5 bases, with 11 bases remaining between them. There are 14 residues in the CDR3. In nucleotides, the CDR3 is TGTGCCAGCAGCCACTTCGAGACAGAAAACATTCAGTACTTC. It is translated as CASSHFETENIQYF. Filled out from reference TRBV14 and TRBJ2-4, the complete variable domain reads EAGVTQFPSHSVIEKGQTVTLRCDPISGHDNLYWYRRVMGKEIKFLLHFVKESKQDESGMPNNRFLAERTGGTYSTLKVQPAELEDSGVYFCASSHFETENIQYFGAGTRLSVL.

The V call is TRBV6-6, the J call TRBJ1-2; no reliable D call. Germline V gene sequence: CDR1 MNHNY, CDR2 SVGAGI (reference sequence). Between the trimmed V and J ends, which lost 0 bases and 6 bases, there was a span of 11 bases. The CDR3 length is 14 residues. Written as DNA, the CDR3 is TGTGCCAGCAGTTACTCAGAAATCCGGGATGGCTACACCTTC. It encodes CASSYSEIRDGYTF.

The V and J genes are TRBV28 and TRBJ1-1; D is uncertain. Germline assignment: CDR1 MDHEN and CDR2 SYDVKM. This CDR3 region has 14 residues. V dropped 6 bases and J dropped 3 bases, with 14 bases sitting between them. The CDR3, as DNA: TGTGCCAGCAGCCGTACATCGGAGGACACTGAAGCTTTCTTT. It specifies CASSRTSEDTEAFF.

This clone has only one observation. The chain has TRBV29-1 and TRBJ2-5; the match to TRBD1 covers 7 bases. Per the germline V gene, CDR1 is SQVTM and CDR2 is ANQGSEA. V lost 4 bases to trimming and J lost 1 base; unmatched junction nucleotides: 6. The CDR3 is made up of 14 amino acids. CDR3 region: CSVVNRGTQETQYF. CDR3 bases: TGCAGCGTTGTTAACAGGGGAACCCAAGAGACCCAGTACTTC.

This clone appeared once. The chain employs TRBV2 and TRBJ2-1; possible D gene TRBD2, 6 bases. The CDR3 loop spans 14 amino acids. Germline CDR1 reads SNHLY; CDR2 reads FYNNEI. The V end was cut by 8 bases, the J end by 0 bases, with 11 bases between. The CDR3 region has the DNA TGTGCCAGCTGGGACTTCAGCTCCTACAATGAGCAGTTCTTC. Translated: CASWDFSSYNEQFF.

The V and J genes are TRBV18 and TRBJ1-4; TRBD1 might be the D (6 bases). In germline, CDR1 is KGHSH, CDR2 LQKENI. V shed 5 bases and J shed 6 bases, with 10 bases lying between them. CDR3 length: 13 amino acids. CDR3 sequence (DNA): TGTGCCAGCTCAGCGGACAGTTATGAAAAACTGTTTTTT. Encoded protein: CASSADSYEKLFF.

The chain employs TRBV4-1 and TRBJ2-1; a possible D gene is TRBD2 (5 bases). The CDR3 sequence is 16 residues long. CDR1 and CDR2 from the germline V gene are MGHRA and YSYEKL. V was trimmed by 1 base and J by 2 bases, leaving 12 bases between them. This CDR3 is CASSQVGLVAYNEQFF. DNA of the CDR3: TGCGCCAGCAGCCAAGTCGGACTGGTCGCCTACAATGAGCAGTTCTTC.

This clone was seen a single time. The chain uses TRBV25-1 and TRBJ2-1; unclear D gene. Trimming cost V 0 bases and J 15 bases, with 15 bases left between them. From germline, CDR1 is MGHDK and CDR2 SYGVNS. The CDR3 is 13 residues long. The CDR3 region is CASSEYLSVSPFF. Written as DNA, the CDR3 is TGTGCCAGCAGTGAATATCTTAGTGTCTCCCCGTTCTTC.

This clone was found a few times. The gene calls are TRBV5-4 and TRBJ1-2; D uncertain. The CDR3 covers 13 residues. Trimming shortened V by 3 bases and J by 2 bases, and 8 bases separated the two germline ends. The V gene's germline CDR1 is SGHNT and CDR2 YYREEE (reference sequence). The CDR3 region is CASSSATNYGYTF. For the CDR3, the DNA is TGTGCCAGCAGCTCCGCTACCAACTATGGCTACACCTTC.

The chain uses TRBV5-1 and TRBJ2-1; 7 nucleotides line up with TRBD1. Germline V gives CDR1 SGHRS, CDR2 YFSETQ. This CDR3 is built from 12 residues. V lost 2 bases, J lost 13 bases, and 6 bases stayed unmatched. The CDR3: CASSFSGTEQFF. As DNA, the CDR3 is TGCGCCAGCAGCTTTTCCGGGACAGAACAGTTCTTC.

The chain employs TRBV6-5 and TRBJ1-1; D ambiguous. The CDR3 consists of 13 residues. Trimming cost V 5 bases and J 2 bases, with 9 bases left between them. CDR1 and CDR2 from the germline V gene are MNHEY and SVGAGI. CDR3 amino acids: CASSRTKNTEAFF. The CDR3 DNA reads as TGTGCCAGCAGTCGAACAAAAAACACTGAAGCTTTCTTT.

V is TRBV18 and J is TRBJ1-1; TRBD1 matches at 7 bases. This CDR3 has 17 residues. CDR1 is KGHSH and CDR2 is LQKENI in the germline V gene. The J segment lost 2 bases and the V segment lost 5 bases, leaving 14 bases of the junction unmatched. CDR3 sequence reads: CASSIFPKDRRNTEAFF. The CDR3, as DNA: TGTGCCAGCTCAATTTTTCCAAAGGACAGGAGAAACACTGAAGCTTTCTTT.

CDR3: CASSYGPTGVISGNTIYF. CDR3 nucleotide sequence: TGTGCCAGCAGCTACGGCCCGACAGGCGTTATCTCTGGAAACACCATATATTTT. The chain links TRBV5-6 to TRBJ1-3; the D gene is possibly TRBD1 (6 bases). Germline CDR1 reads SGHDT; CDR2 reads YYEEEE. CDR3 length equals 18 residues. Trimming took 3 bases from V and 0 from J, leaving 19 bases between them.

The rearrangement joins TRBV15 to TRBJ2-3, with TRBD1 as a possible D gene (6 bases). V was shortened by 5 bases and J by 2 bases, with 14 bases between the two germline ends. This CDR3 spans 15 amino acids. Germline V lookup: CDR1 LNHNV, CDR2 YYDKDF (reference sequence). In DNA, the CDR3 is TGTGCCACCAGCGTGATAGGGACAATCACAGATACGCAGTATTTT. Protein: CATSVIGTITDTQYF.